Given below is one T cell receptor beta chain in context. The PCR employed 60 Vbeta primers together with 13 Jbeta primers. Repertoires were generated with immunoSEQ multiplex PCR, while TCRdb's copy carries only in-frame clones and drops some. Of roughly 150,000 clones listed, 80% to 85% were seen once; the top ten hold approximately 1.1%. This sample is part of a study of cytomegalovirus exposure and HLA in healthy donors. Germline V gene sequence: CDR1 SGDLS, CDR2 YYNGEE. V was pared by 0 bases and J by 4 bases, with 5 bases between. The CDR3 totals 13 residues. Donors showed nominal health when sampled, although they likely had unrecorded immune exposures.

This sequence joins TRBV9 and TRBJ2-1; D is undetermined. The sequenced material came from PBMCs. The sequence derives from a female donor in good health and CMV-seronegative. The CDR3 region is CASSVDQYNEQFF. The CDR3 DNA sequence: TGTGCCAGCAGCGTAGACCAGTACAATGAGCAGTTCTTC.